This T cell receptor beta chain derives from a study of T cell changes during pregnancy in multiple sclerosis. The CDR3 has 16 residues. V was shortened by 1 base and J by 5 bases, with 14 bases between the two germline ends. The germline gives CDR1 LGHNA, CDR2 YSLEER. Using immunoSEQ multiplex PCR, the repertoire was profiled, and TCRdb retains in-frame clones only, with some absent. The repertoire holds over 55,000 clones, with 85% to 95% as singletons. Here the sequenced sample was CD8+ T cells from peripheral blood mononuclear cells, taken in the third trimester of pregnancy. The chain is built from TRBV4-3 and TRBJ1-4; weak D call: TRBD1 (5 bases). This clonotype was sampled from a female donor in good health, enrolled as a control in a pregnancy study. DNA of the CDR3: TGCGCCAGCAGCCAAGGCAGGGCCCCGCCAAATGAAAAACTGTTTTTT. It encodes CASSQGRAPPNEKLFF.